This T cell receptor (beta chain) stems from a study of cytomegalovirus exposure and HLA in healthy donors. Study information: It was reported in a later analysis that the 120 validation repertoires used the same platform as the approximately 650 first-cohort repertoires. Study-level findings and limits: In vitro experiments confirmed that three CMV-associated chains were specific for CMV antigens. Listed as cytomegalovirus-associated were over 150 TCR beta chains.

Of note for this clone: Its antigen is unknown.

TCRdb's table, derived via immunoSEQ multiplex PCR, lists solely in-frame clones and lacks some. The data contain 200,000 to 250,000 clones, approximately 80% of them seen just once; the ten biggest clones take up around 15%. The germline gives CDR1 SGDLS, CDR2 YYNGEE. Trimming at V came to 2 bases and at J to 11 bases, leaving 18 bases not matched to a gene. The length of the CDR3 is 16 residues. The sequencing input was PBMCs. The TCR originated in a young woman in good health and CMV-seropositive. This chain connects TRBV9 to TRBJ1-1, with 7 positions matching TRBD1. The CDR3 region is CASSVLGEGGSPGAFF. For the CDR3, the DNA is TGTGCCAGCAGCGTTTTGGGAGAAGGGGGCTCTCCTGGGGCTTTCTTT.